This T cell receptor beta chain was recorded in a study of control samples from healthy donors and cancer patients. Assay: immunoSEQ multiplex PCR; the TCRdb copy retains only in-frame clones and omits some. The sample consists of around 130,000 clones, approximately 90% of them appearing once. Sequenced: blood. This receptor was identified in a man aged 18 to 29 in good health.

The DNA of the CDR3 is TGTGCCACCACGACCCTCGGAGGCCTCAGGGACACCATATATTTT. It codes for CATTTLGGLRDTIYF. The gene calls are TRBV19 and TRBJ1-3, with D perhaps TRBD1 (5 bases). Germline V lookup: CDR1 LNHDA, CDR2 SQIVND (reference sequence). Deletions cut 10 bases from V and 8 bases from J, with 24 bases between. CDR3 length: 15 residues.